Each of the 29 T cell receptor beta chains below was sequenced from the same sample in a study of post-analysis software for immune sequencing data. The study, taken as a whole, reports: A few TRBV segments appeared more often in patients than in controls, and TRBV5-6, TRBV5-1 and TRBV20-1 were among these.

cDNA libraries for TCR beta contained unique molecular identifiers. TCRdb fed the PCR reads into MiXCR, producing one record per CDR3 protein. The data contain 650,000 to 900,000 distinct CDR3 sequences, roughly 50% of them seen just once; the ten biggest clones take up 4.9%. Which antigens these TCRs recognize remains unknown. The sequenced sample was blood. The receptors stem from a girl aged 5 to 17 with multiple sclerosis.

This clonotype was observed a few times. The chain joins TRBV20-1 to TRBJ2-1, with 7 bases fitting TRBD2. The V gene's germline CDR1 is DFQATT and CDR2 SNEGSKA (reference sequence). The CDR3 is 13 amino acids. J was trimmed by 6 bases and V by 0 bases; bases with no gene match: 2. The CDR3 region is CSAREGTTNEQFF. CDR3 in DNA: TGCAGTGCTAGAGAGGGGACTACCAATGAGCAGTTCTTC.

The V and J genes are TRBV18 and TRBJ2-3; possible D gene TRBD2, 5 bases. In germline, CDR1 is KGHSH, CDR2 LQKENI. This CDR3 region has 18 residues. Trimming stripped 3 bases from V and 2 bases from J, with 21 bases between. CDR3 DNA sequence: TGTGCCAGCTCACCTGGGGAGACCAACCAACAAAACACAGATACGCAGTATTTT. Translation: CASSPGETNQQNTDTQYF.

The chain combines TRBV29-1 with TRBJ1-1; D remains unclear. CDR1 is SQVTM and CDR2 is ANQGSEA in the germline V gene. The CDR3 contains 13 residues. The V end lost 4 bases, the J end lost 1 base, and 10 bases lay between the germline ends. The CDR3 reads CSVATPGNTEAFF. The CDR3 coding sequence is TGCAGCGTTGCGACCCCGGGGAACACTGAAGCTTTCTTT.

The chain is built from TRBV12-3 or TRBV12-4 and TRBJ2-7; no clear D gene. Trimming removed 7 bases from V and 2 bases from J, with 18 bases in between. The CDR3 consists of 15 residues. The CDR3 reads CASTSGGFGPYEQYF. The CDR3 DNA reads as TGTGCCAGCACCTCGGGTGGCTTCGGGCCCTACGAGCAGTACTTC.

The rearrangement uses TRBV7-9 and TRBJ2-4; D is possibly TRBD1 (5 bases). The J call is doubtful: the DNA matches TRBJ2-5 better. The CDR3 covers 13 residues. Germline V lookup: CDR1 SEHNR, CDR2 FQNEAQ (reference sequence). The CDR3 coding sequence is TGTGCCAGCAGCTTAAACAGGAAAGAGACCCAGTACTTC. Translated, it gives CASSLNRKETQYF.

This clonotype was found a few times. J is TRBJ2-7 and V is TRBV6-2 or TRBV6-3; 7 bases line up with TRBD1. With V trimmed by 4 bases and J by 4 bases, 10 bases remained unmatched. Germline V gene data show CDR1 as MNHEY and CDR2 as SVGEGT. The CDR3 consists of 15 residues. As DNA, the CDR3 is TGTGCCAGCAGTTCCTGGGGACAGTTGGCATACGAGCAGTACTTC. The encoded protein is CASSSWGQLAYEQYF.

The rearrangement uses TRBV7-8 and TRBJ2-7; D is uncertain. Germline V gene sequence: CDR1 SGHVS, CDR2 FQNEAQ. The CDR3 loop spans 14 amino acids. V gave up 4 bases and J gave up 3 bases, with 13 bases separating them. CDR3 in amino acids: CASSSSPLYYEQYF. The CDR3 DNA reads as TGTGCCAGCAGCTCAAGCCCCCTTTACTACGAGCAGTACTTC.

This clonotype showed up just a few times. The chain employs TRBV6-5 and TRBJ2-7; 11 bases map to TRBD2. Germline V gene sequence: CDR1 MNHEY, CDR2 SVGAGI. The V and J ends lost 8 bases and 2 bases, in that order; junction bases with no gene match: 8. The CDR3 has 15 amino acids. CDR3 bases: TGTGCCAGCGCATCCGGTAGCGGGAGGGCCTACGAGCAGTACTTC. Protein sequence: CASASGSGRAYEQYF.

The chain links TRBV19 to TRBJ2-1, with unresolved D. Germline V gives CDR1 LNHDA, CDR2 SQIVND (reference sequence). With 3 bases removed from V and 9 bases from J, the gap between germline ends came to 9 bases. The CDR3 contains 12 residues. CDR3 sequence (DNA): TGTGCCAGTAGTATGCCCGCGGTTGAGCAGTTCTTC. Protein sequence: CASSMPAVEQFF.

The V call is TRBV3-1, the J call TRBJ2-1; D is possibly TRBD2 (5 bases). The V end lost 0 bases, the J end lost 3 bases, and 12 bases lay between the germline ends. Germline CDR1 and CDR2: LGHDT and YNNKEL (reference sequence). This CDR3 comprises 16 residues. CDR3 sequence (DNA): TGTGCCAGCAGCCAAGAGGTGGGAGTGAACTACAATGAGCAGTTCTTC. Its protein is CASSQEVGVNYNEQFF.

V and J are TRBV30 and TRBJ2-7; 7 bases are shared with TRBD2. Germline CDR1 reads GTSNPN; CDR2 reads SVGIG (reference sequence). Trimming cost V 5 bases and J 2 bases; bases outside gene matches: 15. The CDR3 has 16 residues. CDR3 sequence: CAWGNSGPPRTYEQYF. The CDR3 DNA reads TGTGCCTGGGGGAATAGCGGGCCTCCTCGTACCTACGAGCAGTACTTC.

The chain combines TRBV5-1 with TRBJ2-6; 7 bases match TRBD1. Germline CDR1 reads SGHRS; CDR2 reads YFSETQ. V was clipped by 4 bases and J by 2 bases; unmatched bases: 9. This CDR3 has 17 residues. CDR3 region: CASSPGQLLTGANVLTF. The DNA of the CDR3 is TGCGCCAGCAGCCCGGGACAGCTTTTGACTGGGGCCAACGTCCTGACTTTC. The full variable domain, with the rest looked up from reference TRBV5-1 and TRBJ2-6, is KAGVTQTPRYLIKTRGQQVTLSCSPISGHRSVSWYQQTPGQGLQFLFEYFSETQRNKGNFPGRFSGRQFSNSRSEMNVSTLELGDSALYLCASSPGQLLTGANVLTFGAGSRLTVL.

The chain recombines TRBV7-9 with TRBJ2-1; TRBD1 matches 11 bases. The germline V gene has CDR1 SEHNR and CDR2 FQNEAQ (reference sequence). The CDR3 is made up of 16 amino acids. Unmatched junction bases numbered 8, after V lost 2 bases and J lost 8 bases. CDR3 loop: CASSLMLGQGADEQFF. The CDR3 DNA follows: TGTGCCAGCAGCTTAATGCTAGGACAGGGGGCCGATGAGCAGTTCTTC.

A few counts support this clonotype. The rearrangement uses TRBV24-1 and TRBJ1-2, with no clear D. The CDR3 length is 14 residues. The ends were cut back, 4 bases at V and 2 bases at J, with 10 bases in the middle. Per germline, CDR1 KGHDR and CDR2 SFDVKD. Written as DNA, the CDR3 is TGTGCCACCAGTGAAGTGGGCGGGAACTATGGCTACACCTTC. As protein: CATSEVGGNYGYTF.

The chain recombines TRBV12-3 or TRBV12-4 with TRBJ2-7; D is perhaps TRBD2 (5 bases). Trimming took off 6 bases at V and 4 bases at J, with 13 bases between the two ends. The CDR3 loop spans 13 amino acids. CDR3 bases: TGTGCCAGCAGCAGCGGTTTTGGGTACGAGCAGTACTTC. Protein sequence: CASSSGFGYEQYF.

The gene calls are TRBV19 and TRBJ2-7, with TRBD2 matching over 10 bases. Per the germline V gene, CDR1 is LNHDA and CDR2 is SQIVND (reference sequence). The V and J ends lost 5 bases and 2 bases, in that order; junction bases with no gene match: 15. This CDR3 has 18 amino acids. Here the CDR3 DNA reads TGTGCCAGTAGTTCAAAACGGCTAGCGGGAGTCCACACCTACGAGCAGTACTTC. Amino acid sequence: CASSSKRLAGVHTYEQYF.

The V call is TRBV5-1, the J call TRBJ2-1; 9 bases fit TRBD2. This CDR3 has 17 amino acids. V shed 4 bases, J shed 6 bases, and the junction held 14 bases outside the gene matches. Germline V CDR1 and CDR2: SGHRS, YFSETQ. CDR3 bases: TGCGCCAGCAGCCCCCTAGCGGGACAAACCTCCCTCAATGAGCAGTTCTTC. Protein: CASSPLAGQTSLNEQFF.

This chain uses TRBV20-1 with TRBJ2-5, with 10 bases fitting TRBD2. Germline trimming cut 6 bases from V and 2 bases from J; bases unmatched to any gene: 3. CDR1 DFQATT and CDR2 SNEGSKA come from the germline V gene (reference sequence). The CDR3 has 13 amino acids. The chain's CDR3 is CSASSGSQETQYF. The DNA for the CDR3 is TGCAGTGCCTCTAGCGGGAGTCAAGAGACCCAGTACTTC.

V usage is TRBV7-2 and J usage is TRBJ2-5, with D possibly called TRBD1 or TRBD2 (5 bases each). Near its end, the DNA agrees better with TRBJ2-7, so the J call may be wrong. The length of the CDR3 is 14 residues. Germline-derived CDR1 and CDR2 are SGHTA and FQGNSA. CDR3: CASSPGTRNHEQYF. The DNA for the CDR3 is TGTGCCAGCAGCCCCGGGACCCGCAATCACGAGCAGTACTTC.

The chain combines TRBV30 with TRBJ2-1; unclear D gene. The germline V gene encodes CDR1 GTSNPN and CDR2 SVGIG (reference sequence). The CDR3 is 13 residues long. V gave up 2 bases and J gave up 1 base, with 6 bases separating them. This CDR3 reads CAWSPESYNEQFF. The CDR3 coding sequence is TGTGCCTGGAGTCCAGAGTCCTACAATGAGCAGTTCTTC.

V and J are TRBV10-3 and TRBJ2-2; D not resolved. CDR1 is ENHRY and CDR2 is SYGVKD in the germline V gene. V was cut by 6 bases and J by 4 bases, with 12 bases left in between. The CDR3 totals 14 residues. The CDR3 protein is CAIRLGPSTGELFF. The CDR3 nucleotides are TGTGCCATCAGGCTAGGGCCGAGCACCGGGGAGCTGTTTTTT.

This chain links TRBV25-1 with TRBJ2-5, with D possibly being TRBD1 (5 bases). CDR3 length equals 13 residues. The germline gives CDR1 MGHDK, CDR2 SYGVNS. Trimming removed 6 bases at V and 2 bases at J, with 10 bases between. The CDR3 DNA reads as TGTGCCAGCAGGACAGATATACAAGAGACCCAGTACTTC. It specifies CASRTDIQETQYF.

This chain joins TRBV28 and TRBJ2-5, with 16 bases aligning to TRBD2. There are 19 residues in the CDR3. V was pared by 4 bases and J by 1 base, with 9 bases of the junction left unmatched. Germline lookup yields CDR1 MDHEN and CDR2 SYDVKM. The CDR3 sequence: CASSSHPGLAGGGQETQYF. As DNA, the CDR3 is TGTGCCAGCAGTTCACATCCGGGACTAGCGGGAGGGGGCCAAGAGACCCAGTACTTC.

J is TRBJ2-3 and V is TRBV28, with 10 bases that match TRBD2. CDR1 and CDR2 from the germline V gene are MDHEN and SYDVKM. The CDR3 extends over 16 amino acids. The V gene end was trimmed by 6 bases and the J gene end by 2 bases; junction bases not matched to a gene: 8. CDR3 sequence reads: CASRRLAGQITDTQYF. In DNA, the CDR3 is TGTGCCAGCAGACGACTAGCGGGCCAGATCACAGATACGCAGTATTTT.

CDR3 DNA: TGTGCCAGCAGTTACCACCGGGACAGCTATGGCTACACCTTC. As protein: CASSYHRDSYGYTF. V and J are TRBV6-2 or TRBV6-3 and TRBJ1-2; 7 bases agree with TRBD1. CDR1 and CDR2 from the germline V gene are MNHEY and SVGEGT. This CDR3 is 14 amino acids long. The junction had 4 bases not matched to a gene; V was cut back by 2 bases and J by 4 bases.

A word on this clonotype: The junction does not match germline at one end; this may be a read error. This chain uses TRBV4-1 with TRBJ2-5; no reliable D call. Per germline, CDR1 MGHRA and CDR2 YSYEKL. The CDR3 sequence is 12 residues long. The CDR3 region has the DNA TGCGCTAGCAGCCAAGATCTCCGGATTCAGTACTTC. It is translated as CASSQDLRIQYF.

This sequence joins TRBV5-1 and TRBJ2-7; 10 bases are shared with TRBD1. The DNA end favors TRBJ2-4, so the J call may be wrong. CDR1 is SGHRS and CDR2 is YFSETQ in the germline V gene. The CDR3 consists of 16 residues. CDR3 bases: TGCGCCAGCAGCTTGGAGAAGACAGGGGGCGGAAACATTCAGTACTTC. Translating it yields CASSLEKTGGGNIQYF.

V usage is TRBV7-8 and J usage is TRBJ2-1; tentatively, D is TRBD2 (5 bases). CDR3 length: 14 amino acids. Trimming cost V 5 bases and J 7 bases, with 15 bases left between them. Germline lookup yields CDR1 SGHVS and CDR2 FQNEAQ. CDR3 in DNA: TGTGCCAGCAGCCGCCACGGGGAGAGGAATGAGCAGTTCTTC. This translates into CASSRHGERNEQFF. The whole variable domain, remainder taken from reference TRBV7-8 and TRBJ2-1, is GAGVSQSPRYKVAKRGQDVALRCDPISGHVSLFWYQQALGQGPEFLTYFQNEAQLDKSGLPSDRFFAERPEGSVSTLKIQRTQQEDSAVYLCASSRHGERNEQFFGPGTRLTVL.

The rearrangement links TRBV14 to TRBJ1-1; TRBD1 is a possible D gene (6 bases). This CDR3 spans 16 amino acids. Trimming took off 1 base at V and 1 base at J, with 13 bases between the two ends. Germline loops: CDR1 SGHDN, CDR2 FVKESK. Written as DNA, the CDR3 is TGTGCCAGCAGCCAAGTCCTAGGGGGGCGGAACACTGAAGCTTTCTTT. It specifies CASSQVLGGRNTEAFF. The full variable domain, with the rest looked up from reference TRBV14 and TRBJ1-1, is EAGVTQFPSHSVIEKGQTVTLRCDPISGHDNLYWYRRVMGKEIKFLLHFVKESKQDESGMPNNRFLAERTGGTYSTLKVQPAELEDSGVYFCASSQVLGGRNTEAFFGQGTRLTVV.